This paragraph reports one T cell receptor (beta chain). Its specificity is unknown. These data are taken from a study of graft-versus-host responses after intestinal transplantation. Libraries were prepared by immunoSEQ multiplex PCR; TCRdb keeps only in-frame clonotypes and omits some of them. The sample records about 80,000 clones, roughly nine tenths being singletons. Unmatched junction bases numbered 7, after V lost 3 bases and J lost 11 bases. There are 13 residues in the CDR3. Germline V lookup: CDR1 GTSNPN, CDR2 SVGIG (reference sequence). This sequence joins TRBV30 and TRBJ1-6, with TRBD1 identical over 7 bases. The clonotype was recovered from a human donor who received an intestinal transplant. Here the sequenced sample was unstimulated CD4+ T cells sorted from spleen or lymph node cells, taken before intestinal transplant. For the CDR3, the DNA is TGTGCCTGGAGCAGGGGGGATAAGACACCCCTCCACTTT. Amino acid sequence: CAWSRGDKTPLHF.